This T cell receptor (beta chain) appears in the sequencing data of a study of blood T cell repertoires in COVID-19. Assay: immunoSEQ multiplex PCR; the TCRdb copy retains only in-frame clones and omits some. This table holds approximately 180,000 clones, 87% found once. The V end lost 0 bases, the J end lost 4 bases, and 12 bases lay between the germline ends. Per germline, CDR1 MNHEY and CDR2 SMNVEV (reference sequence). The CDR3 runs 15 residues. V is TRBV27 and J is TRBJ1-2; D is possibly TRBD1 (6 bases). This clonotype was sampled from a man in his fifties or sixties with active or convalescent COVID-19. The specimen sequenced was peripheral blood. CDR3: CASSLSFDRSYGYTF. The CDR3 nucleotides are TGTGCCAGCAGTTTATCCTTTGACAGGAGCTATGGCTACACCTTC.